This T cell receptor beta chain was obtained from a study of control samples from healthy donors and cancer patients. Clones were read by immunoSEQ multiplex PCR, and TCRdb kept only the in-frame ones, dropping some. The sample includes about 120,000 clones, 85% to 95% of them seen just once. This CDR3 region has 16 residues. Per germline, CDR1 WNHNN and CDR2 SYGVQD (reference sequence). The V end lost 3 bases, the J end lost 3 bases, and 15 bases lay between the germline ends. In this sample, this clone turned up once. The sample comprised PBMCs. This receptor was taken from a man older than 75 with head and neck cancer. The rearrangement uses TRBV10-1 and TRBJ2-1; D is perhaps TRBD2 (6 bases). CDR3 nucleotides: TGCGCCAGCAGTGACCGGCGGGGCTATAACTACAATGAGCAGTTCTTC. It yields the protein CASSDRRGYNYNEQFF.